These 28 T cell receptor beta chains were all obtained from the same sample, sequenced in a study of shared clonotypes between healthy human individuals (dated by TCRdb to 2020 to 2021). The receptor library was made with the immunoSEQ multiplex PCR assay. Sourced from immuneACCESS, this table was stored by TCRdb with only in-frame sequences that have V and J called. A share of the clones is absent; for the studies checked, an unresolved V gene accounts for under half, and the remainder has no known explanation. Within this sample are around 940,000 clones, with over 60% of them counted one time only. The top ten hold over 1.3% of the sample. Sequenced input: memory CD4+ T cells sorted from blood. The cell subset or site label for this specimen denotes: CD45RA-negative fraction. The receptors were sampled from a man younger than 35 in good health.

The chain couples TRBV30 to TRBJ2-5; either TRBD1 or TRBD2 may supply D (5 bases each). This CDR3 has 15 residues. V lost 0 bases and J 4 bases, leaving 15 bases between the germline ends. Germline CDR1 GTSNPN, CDR2 SVGIG (reference sequence). The CDR3 protein is CAWSVLGQRGETQYF. DNA for the CDR3: TGTGCCTGGAGTGTACTAGGACAAAGAGGAGAGACCCAGTACTTC.

Only a few counts were recorded for this clone. The chain combines TRBV30 with TRBJ1-6; D is unresolved. The V gene's germline CDR1 is GTSNPN and CDR2 SVGIG (reference sequence). The germline V and J ends were trimmed by 2 bases and 10 bases, with 9 bases remaining between them. This CDR3 region has 12 residues. CDR3 loop: CAWSSPASPLHF. The CDR3 DNA is TGTGCCTGGAGTTCACCCGCCTCACCCCTCCACTTT.

The chain joins TRBV4-1 to TRBJ1-2; possible D gene TRBD1, 5 bases. The CDR3 consists of 14 residues. Germline lookup yields CDR1 MGHRA and CDR2 YSYEKL. V was pared by 1 base and J by 2 bases, with 8 bases between. The CDR3 here is CASSQGDHNYGYTF. The CDR3 coding sequence is TGCGCCAGCAGCCAAGGGGACCACAACTATGGCTACACCTTC.

This chain joins TRBV28 and TRBJ2-7, with 8 bases identical to TRBD1. The CDR3 consists of 12 residues. Germline V gene data show CDR1 as MDHEN and CDR2 as SYDVKM. Losses at the gene ends were 7 bases for V and 7 bases for J; bases not matched to a gene: 6. The CDR3 region has the DNA TGTGCCAGCACAGAGGACAGGGCTGAGCAGTACTTC. This sequence encodes CASTEDRAEQYF.

This clone has just a few counts. V and J are TRBV5-1 and TRBJ2-5; perhaps TRBD2 as D (6 bases). The CDR3 totals 16 residues. Germline values: CDR1 SGHRS, CDR2 YFSETQ. The V end lost 4 bases, the J end lost 2 bases, and 18 bases lay between the germline ends. The CDR3 DNA is TGCGCCAGCAGCCCCGGAGGTGTAGCGGCACAAGAGACCCAGTACTTC. It encodes CASSPGGVAAQETQYF.

In the case of this clone: It may be a read error: a sequence one base away is much more abundant. This chain uses TRBV7-3 with TRBJ2-3; 8 bases map to TRBD2. This CDR3 region has 14 residues. With V trimmed by 3 bases and J by 1 base, 0 bases remained unmatched. Germline V gene data show CDR1 as SGHTA and CDR2 as FQGTGA. The CDR3, as DNA: TGTGCCAGCAGCTTTAGCGGGGGCACAGATACGCAGTATTTT. Translating gives CASSFSGGTDTQYF.

The chain has TRBV18 and TRBJ2-7; 7 nucleotides agree with TRBD1. This CDR3 comprises 14 residues. V shed 1 base and J 6 bases; nucleotides not matched to a gene: 6. The germline V gene has CDR1 KGHSH and CDR2 LQKENI. In DNA form, the CDR3 reads TGTGCCAGCTCACCACTCGACAGGGAAGGCGAGCAGTACTTC. Protein product: CASSPLDREGEQYF.

This clone has only one observation. The chain carries TRBV11-2 and TRBJ2-5, with a possible D match to TRBD1 (6 bases). The CDR3 contains 15 residues. Germline values: CDR1 SGHAT, CDR2 FQNNGV. V was cut by 5 bases and J by 1 base, with 14 bases left in between. CDR3 loop: CASSRPRDTQETQYF. The CDR3 DNA reads TGTGCCAGCAGCCGCCCTCGGGACACCCAAGAGACCCAGTACTTC.

This clone was seen a few times. The J gene is TRBJ1-6, the V gene TRBV2, with D unresolved. V lost 6 bases and J lost 13, with 13 bases in between. This CDR3 spans 12 amino acids. Germline CDR1 SNHLY, CDR2 FYNNEI. The DNA of the CDR3 is TGTGCCAGCAGGGAATCCGTAGGCCCCCTCCACTTT. It specifies CASRESVGPLHF.

V gene TRBV5-1 combines with J gene TRBJ1-2; D is unclear. Germline V lookup: CDR1 SGHRS, CDR2 YFSETQ. V was cut by 0 bases and J by 2 bases, with 8 bases left in between. CDR3 size: 14 residues. The CDR3 DNA reads as TGCGCCAGCAGCTTGGGGTCAGAAAACTATGGCTACACCTTC. It translates to CASSLGSENYGYTF.

This chain links TRBV5-4 with TRBJ2-1; no reliable D call. Trimming removed 0 bases at V and 3 bases at J, with 10 bases between. The CDR3 consists of 15 residues. Germline V gene lookup returns CDR1 SGHNT and CDR2 YYREEE (reference sequence). The CDR3 nucleotides are TGTGCCAGCAGCTTGGGGTCAGAACGCTACAATGAGCAGTTCTTC. Amino acids: CASSLGSERYNEQFF.

The chain is built from TRBV5-1 and TRBJ2-1, with TRBD1 matching over 7 bases. Germline V CDR1 and CDR2: SGHRS, YFSETQ. CDR3 length: 16 residues. The trim removed 4 bases at V and 8 bases at J, leaving 15 bases unmatched. DNA of the CDR3: TGCGCCAGCAGCCCCGACAGGGTTTTCGATTTGGATGAGCAGTTCTTC. Its protein product is CASSPDRVFDLDEQFF.

In its sample, this clone was seen a few times. The CDR3, as DNA: TGTGCCAGCAGCCTTAGACTAGACCTTGACACAGATACGCAGTATTTT. It encodes CASSLRLDLDTDTQYF. This chain uses TRBV5-8 with TRBJ2-3; D perhaps matches TRBD2 (6 bases). CDR3 length: 16 residues. The V gene's germline CDR1 is SGHTS and CDR2 YDEGEE. V was clipped by 4 bases and J by 2 bases, with 17 bases between them.

The chain links TRBV6-6 to TRBJ2-7; D not resolved. There are 14 residues in the CDR3. Trimming pared 2 bases from V and 0 bases from J, leaving 8 bases between. CDR1 MNHNY and CDR2 SVGAGI come from the germline V gene (reference sequence). CDR3 bases: TGTGCCAGCAGTTACAGCCTATCCTCCTACGAGCAGTACTTC. This codes for CASSYSLSSYEQYF.

The chain is built from TRBV2 and TRBJ2-5, with 9 bases identical to TRBD2. The germline CDR1 and CDR2 sequences are SNHLY and FYNNEI. The J segment lost 5 bases and the V segment lost 4 bases, leaving 8 bases of the junction unmatched. The CDR3 extends over 15 amino acids. CDR3 in amino acids: CASSVSAGGAETQYF. The CDR3 coding sequence is TGTGCCAGCAGTGTTTCAGCGGGAGGCGCGGAGACCCAGTACTTC. Full variable domain (missing parts from reference TRBV2 and TRBJ2-5): EPEVTQTPSHQVTQMGQEVILRCVPISNHLYFYWYRQILGQKVEFLVSFYNNEISEKSEIFDDQFSVERPDGSNFTLKIRSTKLEDSAMYFCASSVSAGGAETQYFGPGTRLLVL.

Points on this clone: Within the sample, other DNA sequences also encode this same CDR3. This rearrangement joins TRBV30 to TRBJ2-7, with D possibly TRBD1 on 6 matching bases. Looked up from germline, CDR1 is GTSNPN and CDR2 is SVGIG (reference sequence). Deletions cut 3 bases from V and 4 bases from J, with 7 bases between. The CDR3 contains 11 residues. The CDR3 DNA follows: TGTGCCTGGAGGGACAGTTACGAGCAGTACTTC. Translated: CAWRDSYEQYF. The whole variable domain, remainder taken from reference TRBV30 and TRBJ2-7, is SQTIHQWPATLVQPVGSPLSLECTVEGTSNPNLYWYRQAAGRGLQLLFYSVGIGQISSEVPQNLSASRPQDRQFILSSKKLLLSDSGFYLCAWRDSYEQYFGPGTRLTVT.

V and J are TRBV5-1 and TRBJ2-3; 9 nucleotides line up with TRBD2. The CDR3 sequence is 16 residues long. Germline V gene sequence: CDR1 SGHRS, CDR2 YFSETQ. The ends lost 0 bases at V and 3 bases at J; junction bases unmatched: 5. CDR3 coding DNA: TGCGCCAGCAGCTTGGAGAGCGGGAGGCAAACAGATACGCAGTATTTT. Encoded protein: CASSLESGRQTDTQYF.

This clone has only a few counts. The chain is built from TRBV5-1 and TRBJ2-1; TRBD1 aligns across 8 bases. With V trimmed by 4 bases and J by 8 bases, 11 bases remained unmatched. This CDR3 comprises 15 residues. From germline, CDR1 is SGHRS and CDR2 YFSETQ. CDR3 nucleotide sequence: TGCGCCAGCAGCGGCAGGGGGCGTCCCTTGGATGAGCAGTTCTTC. The encoded protein is CASSGRGRPLDEQFF. The full variable domain, rest sourced from reference TRBV5-1 and TRBJ2-1, is KAGVTQTPRYLIKTRGQQVTLSCSPISGHRSVSWYQQTPGQGLQFLFEYFSETQRNKGNFPGRFSGRQFSNSRSEMNVSTLELGDSALYLCASSGRGRPLDEQFFGPGTRLTVL.

J is TRBJ2-2 and V is TRBV27, with 7 positions matching TRBD1. Looked up from germline, CDR1 is MNHEY and CDR2 is SMNVEV (reference sequence). The CDR3 runs to 14 residues. Trimming removed 5 bases from V and 5 bases from J; junction bases left unmatched: 5. The CDR3 DNA follows: TGTGCCAGCAGTCTGGGACAGCTGACCGGGGAGCTGTTTTTT. Its translation is CASSLGQLTGELFF.

As regards this clone: This is likely a read error, given that the CDR3 carries no conserved phenylalanine or tryptophan at its end. The chain joins TRBV28 to TRBJ1-2; no firm D call. Trimming cost V 2 bases and J 9 bases, with 7 bases left between them. CDR1 MDHEN and CDR2 SYDVKM come from the germline V gene. This CDR3 has 11 amino acids. CDR3 loop: CASSLKARYTL. The CDR3 DNA reads as TGTGCCAGCAGTTTAAAGGCTCGCTACACCCTC.

V usage is TRBV5-1 and J usage is TRBJ2-7, with D hard to call. The CDR3 loop spans 14 amino acids. Germline values: CDR1 SGHRS, CDR2 YFSETQ. The germline V and J ends were trimmed by 0 bases and 3 bases, with 10 bases remaining between them. The CDR3 here is CASSLAGQVYEQYF. The CDR3 DNA is TGCGCCAGCAGCTTGGCCGGGCAGGTCTACGAGCAGTACTTC.

This rearrangement joins TRBV6-1 to TRBJ1-2; D unresolved. The germline V gene encodes CDR1 MNHNS and CDR2 SASEGT. Trimming took off 1 base at V and 7 bases at J, with 7 bases between the two ends. The CDR3 contains 12 residues. This chain's CDR3 is CASSEGWSGYTF. CDR3 in DNA: TGTGCCAGCAGTGAAGGTTGGAGTGGCTACACCTTC.

The chain recombines TRBV4-1 with TRBJ1-2, with TRBD1 matching over 10 bases. The trim removed 0 bases at V and 3 bases at J, leaving 4 bases unmatched. The CDR3 spans 16 residues. Per germline, CDR1 MGHRA and CDR2 YSYEKL. The CDR3 bases are TGCGCCAGCAGCCAAGAAGGGACAGGGGTATACTATGGCTACACCTTC. Its protein is CASSQEGTGVYYGYTF.

About this clone: The sample holds other DNA sequences that translate to the same CDR3. The chain employs TRBV6-5 and TRBJ2-1; unclear D gene. Trimming took 4 bases from V and 6 from J, leaving 4 bases between them. Looked up from germline, CDR1 is MNHEY and CDR2 is SVGAGI. The CDR3 is made up of 11 amino acids. For the CDR3, the DNA is TGTGCCAGCAGTTCAACCAATGAGCAGTTCTTC. This encodes CASSSTNEQFF.

V usage is TRBV4-2 and J usage is TRBJ2-7; no firm D call. V was pared by 0 bases and J by 3 bases, with 6 bases between. CDR1 LGHNA and CDR2 YNFKEQ come from the germline V gene. The length of the CDR3 is 13 residues. Here the CDR3 reads CASSQEGLYEQYF. The CDR3, as DNA: TGTGCCAGCAGCCAAGAGGGCCTCTACGAGCAGTACTTC.

The rearrangement uses TRBV5-4 and TRBJ1-1, with 7 positions matching TRBD1. V lost 4 bases, J lost 4 bases, and 10 bases stayed unmatched. This CDR3 contains 15 residues. Per the germline V gene, CDR1 is SGHNT and CDR2 is YYREEE (reference sequence). The CDR3 DNA reads TGTGCCAGCAGCACCACCGGGACAGAATCCACTGAAGCTTTCTTT. Its translation is CASSTTGTESTEAFF.

The rearrangement links TRBV5-1 to TRBJ2-4, with TRBD1 as a possible D gene (5 bases). The CDR3 is made up of 13 amino acids. Trimming pared 4 bases from V and 7 bases from J, leaving 12 bases between. Germline V gives CDR1 SGHRS, CDR2 YFSETQ. The CDR3 spells CASSPAGQNIQYF. In DNA form, the CDR3 reads TGCGCCAGCAGCCCTGCAGGGCAGAACATTCAGTACTTC.

This clone turned up a few times. The chain recombines TRBV6-5 with TRBJ1-1; D call uncertain. V was pared by 6 bases and J by 1 base, with 9 bases between. Germline V lookup: CDR1 MNHEY, CDR2 SVGAGI. This CDR3 is built from 13 residues. CDR3 residues: CASSRLANTEAFF. The CDR3 DNA reads TGTGCCAGCAGCCGACTTGCGAACACTGAAGCTTTCTTT.